The clone carrying this T cell receptor (beta chain) was counted a few times. A single record per CDR3 protein comes from TCRdb applying MiXCR to the RT-PCR reads. The data hold 150,000 to 250,000 distinct CDR3 sequences, with 41% observed a single time. This entry is derived from a study of patients and donors after allogeneic stem cell transplantation. This CDR3 has 12 amino acids. V lost 0 bases and J 6 bases, leaving 5 bases between the germline ends. This rearrangement joins TRBV12-3 or TRBV12-4 to TRBJ1-2; D ambiguous. The sequenced sample consisted of blood, either unsorted or a sorted T cell fraction (not recorded which). The TCR was taken from a human donor who was either an allogeneic HSCT recipient or a stem cell or donor lymphocyte infusion donor (not recorded which). It is not recorded whose cells these are; they may come from a transplant donor. CDR3 sequence: CASSLARDGYTF. The DNA of the CDR3 is TGTGCCAGCAGTTTAGCGCGGGATGGCTACACCTTC.